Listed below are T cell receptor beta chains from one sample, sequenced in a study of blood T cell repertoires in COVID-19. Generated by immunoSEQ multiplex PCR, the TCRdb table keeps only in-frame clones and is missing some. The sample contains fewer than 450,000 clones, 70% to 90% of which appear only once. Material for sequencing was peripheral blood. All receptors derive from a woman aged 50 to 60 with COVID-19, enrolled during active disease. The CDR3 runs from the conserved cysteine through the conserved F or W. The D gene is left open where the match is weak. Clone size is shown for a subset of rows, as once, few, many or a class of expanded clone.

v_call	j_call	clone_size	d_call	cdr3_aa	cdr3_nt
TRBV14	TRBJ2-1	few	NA	CASGPRVNNEQFF	TGTGCCAGCGGCCCTCGGGTCAACAATGAGCAGTTCTTC
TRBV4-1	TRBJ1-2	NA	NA	CASSRDFDGYTF	TGCGCCAGCAGCCGGGACTTCGATGGCTACACCTTC
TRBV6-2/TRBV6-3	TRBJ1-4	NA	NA	CASSYSREKLFF	TGTGCCAGCAGTTACTCACGGGAAAAACTGTTTTTT
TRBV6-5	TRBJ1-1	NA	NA	CASTETVNTEAFF	TGTGCCAGCACGGAGACGGTGAACACTGAAGCTTTCTTT
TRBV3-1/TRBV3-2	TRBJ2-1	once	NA	CASSRRGTYNEQFF	TGTGCCAGCAGCCGGCGGGGAACCTACAATGAGCAGTTCTTC
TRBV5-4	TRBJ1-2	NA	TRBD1	CASSYRQGDYGYTF	TGTGCCAGCAGCTACAGGCAGGGGGATTACGGCTACACCTTC
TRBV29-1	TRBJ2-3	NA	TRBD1	CSVDDRALTDTQYF	TGCAGCGTCGATGACAGGGCCCTCACAGATACGCAGTATTTT
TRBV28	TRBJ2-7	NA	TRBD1	CASSFPGTGGHYEQYF	TGTGCCAGCAGTTTCCCAGGGACAGGGGGGCACTACGAGCAGTACTTC
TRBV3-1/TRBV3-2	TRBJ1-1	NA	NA	CASSQEGQARTEAFF	TGTGCCAGCAGCCAAGAAGGCCAGGCCAGAACTGAAGCTTTCTTT
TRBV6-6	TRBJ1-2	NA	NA	CATSLSEGIRNGYTF	TGTGCCACCTCACTCAGCGAGGGAATACGTAATGGCTACACCTTC
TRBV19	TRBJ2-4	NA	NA	CASSEGYGKNIQYF	TGTGCCAGTAGTGAGGGCTATGGCAAAAACATTCAGTACTTC
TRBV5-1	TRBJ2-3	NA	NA	CASSLSSVSTDTQYF	TGCGCCAGCAGCTTGAGCAGCGTCAGCACAGATACGCAGTATTTT
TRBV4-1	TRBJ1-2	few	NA	CASSQAGLSDGYTF	TGCGCCAGCAGCCAAGCGGGGTTGTCGGATGGCTACACCTTC
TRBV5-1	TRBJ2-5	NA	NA	CASSLGGHHQETQYF	TGCGCCAGCAGCTTGGGGGGGCACCACCAAGAGACCCAGTACTTC
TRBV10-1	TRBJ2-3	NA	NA	CASSDRRGPHTDTQYF	TGCGCCAGCAGTGACCGGAGGGGGCCGCACACAGATACGCAGTATTTT
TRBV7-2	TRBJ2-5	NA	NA	CASSPDSWETQYF	TGTGCCAGCAGCCCTGATAGTTGGGAGACCCAGTACTTC
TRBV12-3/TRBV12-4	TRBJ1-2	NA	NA	CASSLGLGYTF	TGTGCCAGCAGTTTGGGGCTTGGGTACACCTTC
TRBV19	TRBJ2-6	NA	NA	CASNLDSSGANVLTF	TGTGCCAGTAACCTAGACAGCTCTGGGGCCAACGTCCTGACTTTC
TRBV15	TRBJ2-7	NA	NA	CATRSLSSYSYEQYF	TGTGCCACCAGGAGTCTATCGTCGTACTCCTACGAGCAGTACTTC
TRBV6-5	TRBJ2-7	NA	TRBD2	CASSYSGGALYEQYF	TGTGCCAGCAGTTATAGCGGGGGGGCCTTGTACGAGCAGTACTTC
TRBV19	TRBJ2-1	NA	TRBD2	CASSFPGGVRDEQFF	TGTGCCAGTAGCTTCCCGGGGGGGGTACGCGATGAGCAGTTCTTC
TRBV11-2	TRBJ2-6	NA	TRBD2	CASSSRDYGRVGGANVLTF	TGTGCCAGCAGCTCCCGGGACTATGGGAGAGTGGGAGGGGCCAACGTCCTGACTTTC
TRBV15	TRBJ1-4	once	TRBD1	CATSPDGTDEKLFF	TGTGCCACCAGCCCCGACGGGACAGATGAAAAACTGTTTTTT
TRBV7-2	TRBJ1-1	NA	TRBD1	CASSSQPGTGRSFF	TGTGCCAGCAGCTCTCAACCCGGGACAGGGAGATCTTTCTTT
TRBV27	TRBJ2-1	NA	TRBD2	CASSPPRLAGGFNEQFF	TGTGCCAGCAGTCCGCCGAGGCTGGCGGGGGGGTTCAATGAGCAGTTCTTC
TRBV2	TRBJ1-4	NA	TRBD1	CASRTGPTNEKLFF	TGTGCCAGCCGGACAGGACCAACTAATGAAAAACTGTTTTTT
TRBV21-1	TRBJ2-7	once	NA	CASLHRGRNEQYF	TGTGCCAGCTTGCACAGGGGGAGGAACGAGCAGTACTTC
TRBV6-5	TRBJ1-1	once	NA	CASIRFLEAFF	TGTGCCAGCATCAGATTCCTTGAAGCTTTCTTT
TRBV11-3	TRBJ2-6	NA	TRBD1	CASSAGQGAGGANVLTF	TGTGCCAGCAGCGCGGGACAGGGGGCTGGGGGGGCCAACGTCCTGACTTTC
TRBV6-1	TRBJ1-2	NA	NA	CASSEIPGNYGYTF	TGTGCCAGCAGTGAAATCCCAGGGAACTATGGCTACACCTTC
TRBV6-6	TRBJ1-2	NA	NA	CASSRGGTAQENYGYTF	TGTGCCAGCAGTCGGGGAGGGACGGCACAAGAGAACTATGGCTACACCTTC
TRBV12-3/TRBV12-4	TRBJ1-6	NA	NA	CASSFTRSPLHF	TGTGCCAGCAGTTTTACGCGCTCACCCCTCCACTTT
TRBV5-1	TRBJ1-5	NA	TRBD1	CASSLTGDGSPQHF	TGCGCCAGCAGCTTGACAGGGGATGGGAGCCCCCAGCATTTT
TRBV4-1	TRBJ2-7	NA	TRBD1	CASSQGQGVPYEQYF	TGCGCCAGCAGCCAAGGACAGGGCGTTCCCTACGAGCAGTACTTC
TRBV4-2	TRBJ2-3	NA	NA	CASSLSSTMAGSDTQYF	TGTGCCAGCAGCCTAAGCTCCACCATGGCGGGGTCCGATACGCAGTATTTT
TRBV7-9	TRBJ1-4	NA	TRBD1	CASSLDRGDEKLFF	TGTGCCAGCAGCCTGGACAGGGGCGATGAAAAACTGTTTTTT
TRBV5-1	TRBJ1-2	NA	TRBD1	CASSFSGQGDGSDTF	TGCGCCAGCAGCTTTTCTGGACAGGGCGATGGGTCGGACACCTTC
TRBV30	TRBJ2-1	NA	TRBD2	CAWSRTSGGRDEQFF	TGTGCCTGGAGTAGGACTAGCGGGGGCCGGGATGAGCAGTTCTTC
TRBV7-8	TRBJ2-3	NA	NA	CASSLASADTQYF	TGTGCCAGCAGCTTAGCTAGCGCAGATACGCAGTATTTT
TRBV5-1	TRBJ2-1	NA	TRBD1	CASSGPLPGGNPNEQFF	TGCGCCAGCAGCGGGCCCCTCCCAGGGGGCAACCCCAATGAGCAGTTCTTC
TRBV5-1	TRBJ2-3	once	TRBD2	CASSLRTSGPDTQYF	TGCGCCAGCAGCTTGAGGACTAGCGGCCCAGATACGCAGTATTTT
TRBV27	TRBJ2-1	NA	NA	CASSYSEGGSNEQFF	TGTGCCAGCAGTTACAGTGAGGGGGGGTCCAATGAGCAGTTCTTC
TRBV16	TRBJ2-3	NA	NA	CASSQSHRVETDTQYF	TGTGCCAGCAGCCAATCCCACAGGGTTGAAACAGATACGCAGTATTTT
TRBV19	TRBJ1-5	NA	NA	CASSIGGQPQHF	TGTGCCAGTAGTATTGGGGGGCAGCCCCAGCATTTT
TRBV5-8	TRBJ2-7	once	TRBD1	CASGLLPGQSYEQYF	TGTGCCAGCGGATTACTACCGGGACAGTCCTACGAGCAGTACTTC
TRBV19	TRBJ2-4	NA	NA	CASSIGPPGGTKNIQYF	TGTGCCAGTAGTATAGGTCCCCCCGGCGGGACGAAAAACATTCAGTACTTC
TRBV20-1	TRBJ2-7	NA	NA	CSASTGAPPYEQYF	TGCAGTGCTAGTACTGGTGCGCCGCCCTACGAGCAGTACTTC
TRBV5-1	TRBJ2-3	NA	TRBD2	CASSLGLAGTTDTQYF	TGCGCCAGCAGCTTGGGACTAGCGGGGACCACAGATACGCAGTATTTT
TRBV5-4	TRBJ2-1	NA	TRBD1	CASRGTGGSHEQFF	TGTGCCAGCAGAGGGACAGGGGGTAGTCATGAGCAGTTCTTC
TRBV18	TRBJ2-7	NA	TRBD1	CASSLPGQGVGEQYF	TGTGCCAGCTCACTCCCGGGACAGGGAGTAGGCGAGCAGTACTTC
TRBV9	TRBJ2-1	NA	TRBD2	CASSVEGAGGGYNEQFF	TGTGCCAGCAGCGTAGAAGGGGCGGGCGGGGGCTACAATGAGCAGTTCTTC
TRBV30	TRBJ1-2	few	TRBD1	CAWSAYSQGSGYGYTF	TGTGCCTGGAGTGCATACTCACAGGGGAGCGGGTATGGCTACACCTTC
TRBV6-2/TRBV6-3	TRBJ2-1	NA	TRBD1	CASSTPTGMGSYNEQFF	TGTGCCAGCAGCACGCCGACAGGGATGGGCTCCTACAATGAGCAGTTCTTC
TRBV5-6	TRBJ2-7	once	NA	CASSPTGITYEQYF	TGTGCCAGCAGCCCTACAGGGATAACCTACGAGCAGTACTTC
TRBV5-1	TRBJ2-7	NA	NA	CASSLGGGAISYEQYF	TGCGCCAGCAGCTTGGGAGGCGGGGCCATCTCCTACGAGCAGTACTTC
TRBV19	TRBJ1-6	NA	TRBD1	CASSLHRGSPLHF	TGTGCCAGTAGTTTACACAGGGGTTCACCCCTCCACTTT